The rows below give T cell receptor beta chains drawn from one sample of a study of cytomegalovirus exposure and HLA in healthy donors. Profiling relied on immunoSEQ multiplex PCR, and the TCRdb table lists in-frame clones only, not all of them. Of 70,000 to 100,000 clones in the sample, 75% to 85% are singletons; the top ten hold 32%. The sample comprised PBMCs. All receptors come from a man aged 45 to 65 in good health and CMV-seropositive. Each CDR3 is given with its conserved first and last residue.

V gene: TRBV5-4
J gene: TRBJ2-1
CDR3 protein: CASSLLAGVYSEQFF

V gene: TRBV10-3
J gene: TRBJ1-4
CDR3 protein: CAISDPGQDEKLFF

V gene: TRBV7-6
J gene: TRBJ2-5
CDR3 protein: CASSEQETQYF

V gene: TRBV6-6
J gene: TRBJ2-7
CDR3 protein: CASSYGGLDEQYF

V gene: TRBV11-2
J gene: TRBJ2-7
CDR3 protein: CASSLTRQTYEQYF

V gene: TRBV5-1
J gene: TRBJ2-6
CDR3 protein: CASSGTGGQRLSSGANVLTF

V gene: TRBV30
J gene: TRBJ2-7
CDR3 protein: CAWSVQGSYEQYF

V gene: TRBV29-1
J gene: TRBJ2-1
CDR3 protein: CSVEPREYSYNEQFF

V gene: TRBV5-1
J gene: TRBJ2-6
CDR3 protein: CASSSWTGELYGGANVLTF

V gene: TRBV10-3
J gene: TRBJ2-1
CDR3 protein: CAVSRESIEQFF

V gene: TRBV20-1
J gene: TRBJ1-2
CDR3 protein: CSAPWGGGYTF

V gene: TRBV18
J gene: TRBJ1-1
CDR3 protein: CASSPGHQGTEAFF

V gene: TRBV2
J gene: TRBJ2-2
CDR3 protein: CASRPGTGTGELFF

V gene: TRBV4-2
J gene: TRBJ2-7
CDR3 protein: CASSRGVYEQYF

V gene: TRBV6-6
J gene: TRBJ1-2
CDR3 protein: CASRQGRSNYGYTF

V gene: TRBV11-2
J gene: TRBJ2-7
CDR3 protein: CASSLQTYEQYF

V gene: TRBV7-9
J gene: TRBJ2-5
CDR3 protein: CASSPQETQYF

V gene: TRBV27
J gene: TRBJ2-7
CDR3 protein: CASRPILAGKVYEQYF

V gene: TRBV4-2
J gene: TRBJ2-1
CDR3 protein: CASSSLGVSGTYNEQFF

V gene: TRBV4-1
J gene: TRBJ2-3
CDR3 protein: CASSNGHQPTDTQYF

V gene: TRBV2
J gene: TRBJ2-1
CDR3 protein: CASSLQGYNEQFF

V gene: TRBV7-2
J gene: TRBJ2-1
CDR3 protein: CASSLEPGGNEQFF

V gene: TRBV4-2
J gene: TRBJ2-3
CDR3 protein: CASSQLGGTDTQYF

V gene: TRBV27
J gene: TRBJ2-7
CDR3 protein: CASSSGTSGYEQYF

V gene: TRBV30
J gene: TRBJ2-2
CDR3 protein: CAWISNVGQNTGELFF

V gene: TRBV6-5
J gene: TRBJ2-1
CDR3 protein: CASSALAGGSNEQFF

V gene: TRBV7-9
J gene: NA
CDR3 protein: CASSSALVDVTEQYF

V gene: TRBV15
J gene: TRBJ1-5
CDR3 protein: CATSRDDSLRQPQHF

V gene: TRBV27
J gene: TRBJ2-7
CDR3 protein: CASRYGTSGSYEQYF

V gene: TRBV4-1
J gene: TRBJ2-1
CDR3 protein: CASSHKTDLTYNEQFF

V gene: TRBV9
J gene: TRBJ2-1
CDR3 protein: CASSVTAGGRNEQFF

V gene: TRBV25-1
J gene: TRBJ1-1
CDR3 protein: CASSEPGVTEAFF

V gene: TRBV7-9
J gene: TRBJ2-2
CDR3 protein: CASSSTANTGELFF

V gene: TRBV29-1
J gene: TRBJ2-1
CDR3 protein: CSVEDWLTGDPGSYNEQFF

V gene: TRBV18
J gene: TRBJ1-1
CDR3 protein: CASSREGEYTEAFF

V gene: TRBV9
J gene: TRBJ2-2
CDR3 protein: CASSVAQGFTGELFF

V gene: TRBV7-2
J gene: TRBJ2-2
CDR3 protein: CASSPGAAGSAGELFF

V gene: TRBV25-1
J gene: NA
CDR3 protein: CASRSAGSYEQYF

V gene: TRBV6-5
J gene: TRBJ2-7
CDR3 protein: CASSYSRRDSNYEQYF

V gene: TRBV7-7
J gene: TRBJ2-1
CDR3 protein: CASSLAGHNNEQFF

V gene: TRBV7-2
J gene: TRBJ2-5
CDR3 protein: CASSLLRTSGRAREETQYF

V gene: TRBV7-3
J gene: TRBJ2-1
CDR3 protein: CASSLYGLADNEQFF

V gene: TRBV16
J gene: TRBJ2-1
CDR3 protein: CASSQGDSNEQFF

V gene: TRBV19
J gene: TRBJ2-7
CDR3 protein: CASSAGQSYEQYF

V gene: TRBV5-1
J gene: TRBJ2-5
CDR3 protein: CASSLTGQPQETQYF